The sequence of this T cell receptor beta chain was determined in a study of T-cell memory formation after mild COVID-19. MiXCR was run by TCRdb on the 5' RACE reads, yielding one entry per CDR3 protein. The sample includes approximately 290,000 distinct CDR3 sequences, 7% to 10% seen only once; the top ten take 20% to 25%. This clonotype was found a few times. V lost 0 bases and J lost 2; bases outside the gene matches: 9. This CDR3 is 18 amino acids long. Germline V lookup: CDR1 MNHEY, CDR2 SVGAGI. Material for sequencing was PBMCs or a T cell subset sorted from them (not recorded which). The chain links TRBV6-5 to TRBJ2-3; 9 bases are a match to TRBD2. The receptor comes from a man aged 18-30 years who had mild COVID-19 (a few samples of this study predate the infection). Cell type and time point are not known. The chain's CDR3 is CASSYSTGGGAITDTQYF. In DNA, the CDR3 is TGTGCCAGCAGTTACTCGACCGGCGGGGGGGCCATCACAGATACGCAGTATTTT.